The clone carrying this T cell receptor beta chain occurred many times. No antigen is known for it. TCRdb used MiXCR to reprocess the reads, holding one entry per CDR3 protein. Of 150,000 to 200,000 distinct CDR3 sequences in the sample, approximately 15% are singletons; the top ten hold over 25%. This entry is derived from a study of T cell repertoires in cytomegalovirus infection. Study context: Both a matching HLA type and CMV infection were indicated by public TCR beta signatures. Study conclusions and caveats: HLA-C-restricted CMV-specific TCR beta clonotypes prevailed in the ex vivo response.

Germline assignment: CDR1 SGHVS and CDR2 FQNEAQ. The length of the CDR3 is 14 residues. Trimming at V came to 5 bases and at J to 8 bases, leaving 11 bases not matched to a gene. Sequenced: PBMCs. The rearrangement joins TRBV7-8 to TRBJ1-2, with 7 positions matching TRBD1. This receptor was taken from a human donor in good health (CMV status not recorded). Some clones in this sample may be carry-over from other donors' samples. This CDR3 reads CASSPGQKVEGYTF. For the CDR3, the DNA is TGTGCCAGCAGCCCGGGACAGAAGGTCGAAGGCTACACCTTC. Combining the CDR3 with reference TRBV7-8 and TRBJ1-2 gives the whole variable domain GAGVSQSPRYKVAKRGQDVALRCDPISGHVSLFWYQQALGQGPEFLTYFQNEAQLDKSGLPSDRFFAERPEGSVSTLKIQRTQQEDSAVYLCASSPGQKVEGYTFGSGTRLTVV.